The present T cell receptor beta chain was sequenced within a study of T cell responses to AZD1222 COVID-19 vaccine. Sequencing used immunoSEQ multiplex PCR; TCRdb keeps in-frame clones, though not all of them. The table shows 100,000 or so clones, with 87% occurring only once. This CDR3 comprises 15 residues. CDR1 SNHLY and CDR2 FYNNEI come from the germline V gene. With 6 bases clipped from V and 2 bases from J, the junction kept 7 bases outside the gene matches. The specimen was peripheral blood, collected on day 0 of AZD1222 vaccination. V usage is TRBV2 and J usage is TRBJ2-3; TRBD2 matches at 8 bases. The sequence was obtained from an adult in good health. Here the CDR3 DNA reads TGTGCCAGCAGCTGGACTAGCACGGACACAGATACGCAGTATTTT. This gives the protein CASSWTSTDTDTQYF. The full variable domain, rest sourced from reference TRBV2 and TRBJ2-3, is EPEVTQTPSHQVTQMGQEVILRCVPISNHLYFYWYRQILGQKVEFLVSFYNNEISEKSEIFDDQFSVERPDGSNFTLKIRSTKLEDSAMYFCASSWTSTDTDTQYFGPGTRLTVL.